One sample yielded the 17 T cell receptor beta chains listed below, sequenced in a study of cytomegalovirus exposure and HLA in healthy donors. Here immunoSEQ multiplex PCR was the method, and the copy in TCRdb shows in-frame clones only, minus some. The table lists about 130,000 clones, 89% of them singletons. The sequencing sample was made of PBMCs. These receptor sequences come from a young woman in good health and CMV-seropositive.

The chain carries TRBV6-1 and TRBJ2-3; TRBD2 matches 7 bases. The CDR3 has 15 amino acids. With V trimmed by 3 bases and J by 1 base, 4 bases remained unmatched. Germline assignment: CDR1 MNHNS and CDR2 SASEGT. The CDR3 DNA follows: TGTGCCAGCAGTGATGTAGCGGGCGGCACAGATACGCAGTATTTT. Amino acids: CASSDVAGGTDTQYF.

This chain connects TRBV4-2 to TRBJ1-6, with 7 bases identical to TRBD1. The germline V gene encodes CDR1 LGHNA and CDR2 YNFKEQ. Trimming cost V 3 bases and J 7 bases; bases outside gene matches: 9. The CDR3 is made up of 16 amino acids. CDR3 residues: CASSHPRDRANSPLHF. The CDR3 coding sequence is TGTGCCAGCAGCCACCCCCGAGACAGGGCAAATTCACCCCTCCACTTT.

The chain combines TRBV27 with TRBJ2-3; 8 bases are shared with TRBD2. The CDR3 loop spans 14 amino acids. V was pared by 9 bases and J by 2 bases, with 7 bases of the junction left unmatched. The germline gives CDR1 MNHEY, CDR2 SMNVEV (reference sequence). The DNA for the CDR3 is TGTGCCAGTAGGCGGGGGGCGATCACAGATACGCAGTATTTT. Its translation: CASRRGAITDTQYF.

This chain joins TRBV6-5 and TRBJ2-7; TRBD1 is a possible D gene (5 bases). Germline V lookup: CDR1 MNHEY, CDR2 SVGAGI. The V end lost 7 bases, the J end lost 3 bases, and 16 bases lay between the germline ends. The CDR3 is made up of 14 amino acids. This CDR3 reads CASTLRQGGYEQYF. CDR3 coding DNA: TGTGCCAGCACCCTTAGGCAGGGCGGCTACGAGCAGTACTTC.

The chain has TRBV11-3 and TRBJ2-1; no clear D gene. V lost 4 bases and J 9 bases, leaving 13 bases between the germline ends. This CDR3 region has 13 residues. CDR1 is SGHNT and CDR2 is YENEEA in the germline V gene. The DNA for the CDR3 is TGTGCCAGCAGCTCTGCGCTAGGTGCTGAGCAGTTCTTC. Its translation is CASSSALGAEQFF.

The V call is TRBV9, the J call TRBJ1-6, with a tentative D call TRBD1 (5 bases). The germline V and J ends were trimmed by 0 bases and 1 base, with 11 bases remaining between them. Germline values: CDR1 SGDLS, CDR2 YYNGEE. The CDR3 spans 17 residues. The CDR3 bases are TGTGCCAGCAGCGTAGATCAGGGAATATCCTATAATTCACCCCTCCACTTT. It encodes CASSVDQGISYNSPLHF. The complete variable domain, with remaining parts taken from reference TRBV9 and TRBJ1-6, reads DSGVTQTPKHLITATGQRVTLRCSPRSGDLSVYWYQQSLDQGLQFLIQYYNGEERAKGNILERFSAQQFPDLHSELNLSSLELGDSALYFCASSVDQGISYNSPLHFGNGTRLTVT.

The chain is built from TRBV7-2 and TRBJ2-7; 11 bases are shared with TRBD1. J was trimmed by 2 bases and V by 3 bases; bases with no gene match: 3. This CDR3 comprises 15 residues. Germline CDR1 and CDR2: SGHTA and FQGNSA. DNA of the CDR3: TGTGCCAGCAGCTTGGGACAGGGGGGACCCTACGAGCAGTACTTC. As protein: CASSLGQGGPYEQYF.

The chain couples TRBV5-6 to TRBJ1-2; D call uncertain. This CDR3 comprises 14 residues. V was pared by 3 bases and J by 8 bases, with 17 bases between. Germline CDR1 and CDR2: SGHDT and YYEEEE. The CDR3 nucleotides read TGTGCCAGCAGCTCAGCGGACGGCAGGACCGGCTACACCTTC. This codes for CASSSADGRTGYTF.

This clone was recorded only once. V and J are TRBV4-2 and TRBJ2-3, with 10 bases matching TRBD2. The CDR3 sequence is 17 residues long. CDR1 is LGHNA and CDR2 is YNFKEQ in the germline V gene. J lost 0 bases, V lost 2 bases, and 5 bases had no gene match. The CDR3 is CASSQSTSGESTDTQYF. The CDR3 region has the DNA TGTGCCAGCAGCCAATCTACTAGCGGGGAAAGCACAGATACGCAGTATTTT.

This clone has only one observation. The genes are TRBV18 and TRBJ2-7; tentative D call: TRBD1 (5 bases). V dropped 2 bases and J dropped 5 bases, with 16 bases sitting between them. Germline CDR1 and CDR2: KGHSH and LQKENI. This CDR3 spans 15 amino acids. The CDR3 DNA reads as TGTGCCAGCTCACCAGTACTCAGGGAATTAAACGAGCAGTACTTC. It is translated as CASSPVLRELNEQYF.

The chain carries TRBV5-1 and TRBJ1-2; D perhaps matches TRBD1 (5 bases). Germline V gene data show CDR1 as SGHRS and CDR2 as YFSETQ. Trimming took 4 bases from V and 0 from J, leaving 10 bases between them. The length of the CDR3 is 14 residues. The CDR3 nucleotides are TGCGCCAGCAGCCCCGGGACTACTAACTATGGCTACACCTTC. It encodes CASSPGTTNYGYTF.

The genes are TRBV11-3 and TRBJ2-3; 8 bases match TRBD1. CDR3 length: 15 residues. Germline values: CDR1 SGHNT, CDR2 YENEEA. Trimming removed 2 bases from V and 6 bases from J; junction bases left unmatched: 7. The CDR3 loop reads CASSLRWTGTDTQYF. The CDR3, as DNA: TGTGCCAGCAGCTTACGTTGGACAGGGACTGATACGCAGTATTTT.

The chain couples TRBV7-6 to TRBJ2-3; 8 bases match TRBD2. The V gene end was trimmed by 5 bases and the J gene end by 3 bases; junction bases not matched to a gene: 16. Germline V gives CDR1 SGHVS, CDR2 FNYEAQ. The CDR3 loop spans 18 amino acids. The CDR3 DNA follows: TGTGCCAGCAGCCTTGGCCCCGCGCGGGGGGCAGGGACAGATACGCAGTATTTT. Its translation is CASSLGPARGAGTDTQYF.

The sample holds one count of this clone. This sample includes further DNA sequences coding for the same CDR3. V usage is TRBV30 and J usage is TRBJ1-2; tentatively, D is TRBD1 (6 bases). Germline V gene sequence: CDR1 GTSNPN, CDR2 SVGIG (reference sequence). The CDR3 contains 12 residues. V was pared by 0 bases and J by 8 bases, with 10 bases between. In nucleotides, the CDR3 is TGTGCCTGGAGTGTACCGGGGGGCGGCTACACCTTC. Translation: CAWSVPGGGYTF.

J is TRBJ1-1 and V is TRBV7-8; no clear D. With 3 bases removed from V and 8 bases from J, the gap between germline ends came to 13 bases. There are 13 residues in the CDR3. Germline CDR1 is SGHVS and CDR2 is FQNEAQ. This CDR3 is CASSFPQTREAFF. The CDR3 DNA is TGTGCCAGCAGCTTCCCACAGACCCGAGAAGCTTTCTTT.

The J gene is TRBJ2-1, the V gene TRBV5-1, with 10 bases that match TRBD1. The CDR3 runs to 16 residues. J lost 8 bases, V lost 5 bases, and 13 bases had no gene match. Germline V gene sequence: CDR1 SGHRS, CDR2 YFSETQ. This CDR3 reads CASRVTGQGILDEQFF. CDR3 bases: TGCGCCAGCAGGGTGACGGGACAGGGGATATTGGATGAGCAGTTCTTC.

This chain joins TRBV27 and TRBJ2-2; D unresolved. There are 14 residues in the CDR3. V lost 2 bases, J lost 2 bases, and 6 bases lay in between. Germline V gives CDR1 MNHEY, CDR2 SMNVEV (reference sequence). CDR3 DNA: TGTGCCAGCAGTTTAGGGCACAACACCGGGGAGCTGTTTTTT. Its protein is CASSLGHNTGELFF.